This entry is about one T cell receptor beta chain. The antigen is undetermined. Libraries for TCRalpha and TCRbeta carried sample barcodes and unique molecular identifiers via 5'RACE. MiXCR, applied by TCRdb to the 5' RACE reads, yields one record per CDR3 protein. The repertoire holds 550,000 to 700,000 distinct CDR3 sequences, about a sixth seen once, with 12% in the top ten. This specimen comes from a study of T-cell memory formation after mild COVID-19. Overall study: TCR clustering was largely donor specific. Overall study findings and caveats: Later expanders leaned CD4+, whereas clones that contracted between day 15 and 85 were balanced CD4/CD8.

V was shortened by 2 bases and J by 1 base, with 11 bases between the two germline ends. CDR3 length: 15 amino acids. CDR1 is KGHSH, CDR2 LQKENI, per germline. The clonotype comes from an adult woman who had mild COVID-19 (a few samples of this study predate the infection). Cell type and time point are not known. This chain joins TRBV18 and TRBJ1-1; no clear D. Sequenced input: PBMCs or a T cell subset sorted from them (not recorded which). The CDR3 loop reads CASSPRRPENTEAFF. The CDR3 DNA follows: TGTGCCAGCTCACCAAGACGCCCAGAGAACACTGAAGCTTTCTTT.